Listed below are T cell receptor beta chains from one sample, sequenced in a study of cytomegalovirus exposure and HLA in healthy donors. Method: immunoSEQ multiplex PCR; TCRdb's copy keeps in-frame clones and lacks some. The data contain approximately 35,000 clones, roughly 82% of them seen just once; the ten biggest clones take up 3.6%. Sample: PBMCs. The receptor source for this set is a woman aged 18-29 years in good health and CMV-seronegative. CDR3s include the opening cysteine and the closing phenylalanine or tryptophan. Fields, in order: D gene, J gene, clone size, V gene, CDR3 protein, CDR3 DNA. D genes are given only for firm matches. Rows may omit the clone size; those that give it use once, few, many or a size class.

d_call: TRBD1; j_call: TRBJ1-4; clone_size: medium-sized; v_call: TRBV6-1; cdr3_aa: CASSEGQGAEKLFF; cdr3_nt: TGTGCCAGCAGTGAAGGACAGGGGGCTGAAAAACTGTTTTTT
d_call: NA; j_call: TRBJ1-5; clone_size: few; v_call: TRBV4-1; cdr3_aa: CASSPVPDSEDQPQHF; cdr3_nt: TGCGCCAGCAGCCCTGTTCCGGACAGTGAAGATCAGCCCCAGCATTTT
d_call: NA; j_call: TRBJ2-1; clone_size: NA; v_call: TRBV11-1; cdr3_aa: CASSHSGSSYNEQFF; cdr3_nt: TGTGCCAGCAGCCATAGCGGCTCGTCCTACAATGAGCAGTTCTTC
d_call: TRBD2; j_call: TRBJ2-1; clone_size: NA; v_call: TRBV27; cdr3_aa: CASSLVAGEGKQFF; cdr3_nt: TGTGCCAGCAGTTTAGTCGCGGGAGAGGGAAAGCAGTTCTTC
d_call: TRBD2; j_call: TRBJ2-7; clone_size: once; v_call: TRBV7-9; cdr3_aa: CASSPGLAGAREQYF; cdr3_nt: TGTGCCAGCAGCCCCGGGCTAGCGGGAGCTCGTGAGCAGTACTTC
d_call: TRBD2; j_call: TRBJ2-5; clone_size: NA; v_call: TRBV7-2; cdr3_aa: CASSAYPTSGMETQYF; cdr3_nt: TGTGCCAGCAGCGCCTACCCGACTAGCGGGATGGAGACCCAGTACTTC
d_call: TRBD1; j_call: TRBJ2-7; clone_size: NA; v_call: TRBV6-1; cdr3_aa: CASSAGTGREQYF; cdr3_nt: TGTGCCAGCAGCGCCGGGACAGGGCGCGAGCAGTACTTC
d_call: NA; j_call: TRBJ2-1; clone_size: NA; v_call: TRBV7-2; cdr3_aa: CASRNPLGQFF; cdr3_nt: TGTGCCAGCAGAAACCCCCTAGGGCAGTTCTTC
d_call: NA; j_call: TRBJ2-2; clone_size: NA; v_call: TRBV5-1; cdr3_aa: CASSLEGGNPGELFF; cdr3_nt: TGCGCCAGCAGCTTGGAGGGGGGGAACCCCGGGGAGCTGTTTTTT
d_call: NA; j_call: TRBJ2-3; clone_size: NA; v_call: TRBV5-1; cdr3_aa: CASSLGGGADTQYF; cdr3_nt: TGCGCCAGCAGCTTGGGCGGGGGCGCAGATACGCAGTATTTT
d_call: TRBD2; j_call: TRBJ2-2; clone_size: once; v_call: TRBV7-7; cdr3_aa: CASRSTSGSHTGELFF; cdr3_nt: TGTGCCAGCAGATCAACTAGCGGGAGCCACACCGGGGAGCTGTTTTTT
d_call: NA; j_call: TRBJ1-1; clone_size: NA; v_call: TRBV25-1; cdr3_aa: CASRPSRGRGTEAFF; cdr3_nt: TGTGCCAGCAGGCCGAGTCGGGGTCGGGGCACTGAAGCTTTCTTT
d_call: NA; j_call: TRBJ2-4; clone_size: NA; v_call: TRBV2; cdr3_aa: CASSLGGTINIQYF; cdr3_nt: TGTGCCAGCAGCCTAGGGGGGACTATAAACATTCAGTACTTC
d_call: NA; j_call: TRBJ1-1; clone_size: NA; v_call: TRBV5-4; cdr3_aa: CASSLFPPRRRNTEAFF; cdr3_nt: TGTGCCAGCAGCTTGTTCCCTCCGAGACGGAGGAACACTGAAGCTTTCTTT
d_call: NA; j_call: TRBJ2-7; clone_size: NA; v_call: TRBV7-9; cdr3_aa: CASSLAPGQRYEQYF; cdr3_nt: TGTGCCAGCAGCTTAGCACCGGGACAAAGATACGAGCAGTACTTC
d_call: NA; j_call: TRBJ2-1; clone_size: NA; v_call: TRBV28; cdr3_aa: CASNTPLNEQFF; cdr3_nt: TGTGCCAGCAACACGCCATTAAATGAGCAGTTCTTC